What follows are 17 T cell receptor beta chains derived from one specimen sequenced in a study of T cells after yellow fever vaccination. TCRdb used MiXCR to reprocess the 5' RACE reads, holding one entry per CDR3 protein. The table has under 300,000 distinct CDR3 sequences, 6.9% seen once. This specimen consisted of CD4+ T cells sorted from PBMCs, obtained 15 days after the yellow fever booster vaccination. The receptors come from a man under 40 who received the YFV17D yellow fever vaccine.

This clonotype was counted many times. The chain recombines TRBV25-1 with TRBJ1-2; D gene uncertain. Trimming left V 4 bases short and J 5 bases short, with 14 bases between. Germline-derived CDR1 and CDR2 are MGHDK and SYGVNS. This CDR3 comprises 14 residues. The CDR3 sequence: CASSVGERRYGYTF. DNA for the CDR3: TGTGCCAGCAGTGTTGGGGAACGGAGGTATGGCTACACCTTC.

The rearrangement uses TRBV20-1 and TRBJ2-2; TRBD1 agrees at 9 bases. This CDR3 spans 14 amino acids. Trimming took 6 bases from V and 4 from J; bases not matched to a gene: 6. The germline gives CDR1 DFQATT, CDR2 SNEGSKA (reference sequence). The CDR3 nucleotides are TGCAGTGCAAGACAGGGGGTGGGCACCGGGGAGCTGTTTTTT. Translated, it gives CSARQGVGTGELFF.

This clonotype was picked up a small number of times. The CDR3 is CSARDPRTSSSDTQYF. As DNA, the CDR3 is TGCAGTGCTAGAGATCCCCGGACTAGTTCTTCGGATACGCAGTATTTT. The chain has TRBV20-1 and TRBJ2-3; 7 nucleotides line up with TRBD2. Germline V lookup: CDR1 DFQATT, CDR2 SNEGSKA (reference sequence). V lost 0 bases to trimming and J lost 6 bases; unmatched junction nucleotides: 12. The CDR3 covers 16 residues.

The chain carries TRBV6-1 and TRBJ2-2; D is unclear. Germline V CDR1 and CDR2: MNHNS, SASEGT. V was pared by 4 bases and J by 1 base, with 13 bases between. The CDR3 covers 16 residues. The CDR3 sequence: CASSGVPRMNTGELFF. CDR3 coding DNA: TGTGCCAGCAGTGGGGTCCCCAGGATGAACACCGGGGAGCTGTTTTTT.

This clonotype was seen more than once but under ten times. V gene TRBV27 combines with J gene TRBJ2-7, with D possibly being TRBD1 or TRBD2 (6 bases each). The V gene's germline CDR1 is MNHEY and CDR2 SMNVEV (reference sequence). Between the trimmed V and J ends, which lost 8 bases and 5 bases, there was a span of 22 bases. CDR3 length: 15 amino acids. CDR3 coding DNA: TGTGCCAGCGGGGGGCTCTCTACTGGGAGGCACGAGCAGTACTTC. The encoded protein is CASGGLSTGRHEQYF.

Many counts were recorded for this clonotype. This chain joins TRBV6-1 and TRBJ1-5; D not certain. V lost 6 bases, J lost 7 bases, and 13 bases lay in between. The length of the CDR3 is 13 residues. In germline, CDR1 is MNHNS, CDR2 SASEGT. Here the CDR3 reads CASRPRTEQPQHF. DNA for the CDR3: TGTGCCAGCAGACCAAGGACGGAACAGCCCCAGCATTTT.

J is TRBJ2-5 and V is TRBV11-2; TRBD2 matches 9 bases. CDR1 is SGHAT, CDR2 FQNNGV, per germline. The CDR3 totals 20 residues. V was pared by 1 base and J by 1 base, with 16 bases of the junction left unmatched. CDR3 DNA: TGTGCCAGCAGCTTAGTTAGGCCAACCCCAAGCGGGAGGCCCCAAGAGACCCAGTACTTC. Translating gives CASSLVRPTPSGRPQETQYF.

On this clonotype itself: It may be a read error: a sequence one base away is much more abundant. The rearrangement joins TRBV5-1 to TRBJ2-7; 14 bases line up with TRBD2. The CDR3 extends over 17 amino acids. The trim removed 1 base at V and 5 bases at J, leaving 8 bases unmatched. Germline V CDR1 and CDR2: SGHRS, YFSETQ. As DNA, the CDR3 is TGCGCCAGCAGCTTGATTGGGACTAGCGGGAGTATAGACGAGCAGTACTTC. Translated: CASSLIGTSGSIDEQYF.

The sample holds many counts of this clonotype. V usage is TRBV6-1 and J usage is TRBJ2-7; D ambiguous. The CDR3 is made up of 10 amino acids. The V end lost 8 bases, the J end lost 3 bases, and 5 bases lay between the germline ends. CDR1 and CDR2 (germline): MNHNS, SASEGT. This CDR3 is CASVNYEQYF. As DNA, the CDR3 is TGTGCCAGCGTCAACTACGAGCAGTACTTC.

This clonotype showed up many times. The chain employs TRBV5-4 and TRBJ2-1, with D hard to call. This CDR3 has 15 residues. Germline lookup yields CDR1 SGHNT and CDR2 YYREEE (reference sequence). Trimming pared 0 bases from V and 0 bases from J, leaving 7 bases between. The CDR3 loop is CASSLGISSYNEQFF. The CDR3 DNA is TGTGCCAGCAGCTTGGGAATCAGCTCCTACAATGAGCAGTTCTTC.

This clonotype was counted ten times or more. V gene TRBV5-1 combines with J gene TRBJ1-2, with D perhaps matching TRBD1 (5 bases). The CDR3 sequence is 14 residues long. Germline assignment: CDR1 SGHRS and CDR2 YFSETQ. With 4 bases removed from V and 3 bases from J, the gap between germline ends came to 13 bases. CDR3 nucleotides: TGCGCCAGCAGCACCCTGACAGCGGACTATGGCTACACCTTC. Protein product: CASSTLTADYGYTF.

This clonotype was counted ten times or more. The V call is TRBV18, the J call TRBJ2-1; D unresolved. This CDR3 contains 14 residues. The germline gives CDR1 KGHSH, CDR2 LQKENI. V lost 3 bases and J 5 bases, leaving 11 bases between the germline ends. The CDR3 is CASSPQSRDNEQFF. CDR3 DNA: TGTGCCAGCTCACCGCAGTCCAGAGACAATGAGCAGTTCTTC.

This clonotype was seen only a few times. V and J are TRBV20-1 and TRBJ1-5; D ambiguous. V was clipped by 7 bases and J by 9 bases, with 4 bases between them. CDR3 length: 8 amino acids. Germline CDR1 is DFQATT and CDR2 is SNEGSKA (reference sequence). The CDR3, as DNA: TGCAGTGGTAGGCCCCAGCATTTT. Translating gives CSGRPQHF.

Ten or more counts support this clonotype. V usage is TRBV2 and J usage is TRBJ2-5, with D hard to call. V lost 4 bases and J 3 bases, leaving 6 bases between the germline ends. This CDR3 has 12 residues. Germline-derived CDR1 and CDR2 are SNHLY and FYNNEI. CDR3 in amino acids: CASSAVEETQYF. As DNA, the CDR3 is TGTGCCAGCAGTGCGGTCGAAGAGACCCAGTACTTC.

This clonotype was counted a few times. The chain employs TRBV19 and TRBJ1-1; maybe TRBD1 (5 bases). Between the trimmed V and J ends, which lost 5 bases and 5 bases, there was a span of 15 bases. Germline V gene sequence: CDR1 LNHDA, CDR2 SQIVND (reference sequence). This CDR3 is built from 14 residues. The CDR3, as DNA: TGTGCCAGTAGTCAGGGACGCCGGGCTACTGAAGCTTTCTTT. Its translation is CASSQGRRATEAFF.

As regards this clonotype: The conserved phenylalanine or tryptophan is not found at the CDR3 terminus, so this likely reflects a read error. The limits of the CDR3 on the DNA are not certain, so only TCRdb's listed CDR3 is given. The genes are TRBV27 and TRBJ2-7; the D segment call TRBD1 is taken from the table without a DNA check. Germline V gene lookup returns CDR1 MNHEY and CDR2 SMNVEV (reference sequence). Inclusive of both ends, the CDR3 amounts to 8 amino acids. CDR3 sequence: CASSPLSL.

This clonotype was detected only a few times. The chain combines TRBV20-1 with TRBJ2-5, with TRBD2 matching over 13 bases. V dropped 5 bases and J dropped 4; count of bases not matched to a gene: 4. The CDR3 contains 14 residues. CDR1 is DFQATT and CDR2 is SNEGSKA in the germline V gene (reference sequence). CDR3 DNA sequence: TGCAGTGCTTCAGGACTAGCGGGAGTAGAGACCCAGTACTTC. It encodes CSASGLAGVETQYF.